Sequencing of this T cell receptor (beta chain) was carried out in a study of T cell responses to AZD1222 COVID-19 vaccine. The method was immunoSEQ multiplex PCR; TCRdb's version includes in-frame clones alone and lacks a portion of them. The data show tens of thousands of clones, approximately 81% seen once. Per the germline V gene, CDR1 is LNHNV and CDR2 is YYDKDF (reference sequence). The CDR3 extends over 14 amino acids. V dropped 3 bases and J dropped 9 bases, with 15 bases sitting between them. The starting material was peripheral blood, obtained 28 days after the second AZD1222 dose. This sequence originates from an adult who received the AZD1222 COVID-19 vaccine. The chain carries TRBV15 and TRBJ2-1; D is undetermined. The CDR3 nucleotides read TGTGCCACCAGCAGTTTGGACCCCCCAGTTGAGCAGTTCTTC. This sequence encodes CATSSLDPPVEQFF. Full variable domain (outside the CDR3, taken from reference TRBV15 and TRBJ2-1): DAMVIQNPRYQVTQFGKPVTLSCSQTLNHNVMYWYQQKSSQAPKLLFHYYDKDFNNEADTPDNFQSRRPNTSFCFLDIRSPGLGDTAMYLCATSSLDPPVEQFFGPGTRLTVL.